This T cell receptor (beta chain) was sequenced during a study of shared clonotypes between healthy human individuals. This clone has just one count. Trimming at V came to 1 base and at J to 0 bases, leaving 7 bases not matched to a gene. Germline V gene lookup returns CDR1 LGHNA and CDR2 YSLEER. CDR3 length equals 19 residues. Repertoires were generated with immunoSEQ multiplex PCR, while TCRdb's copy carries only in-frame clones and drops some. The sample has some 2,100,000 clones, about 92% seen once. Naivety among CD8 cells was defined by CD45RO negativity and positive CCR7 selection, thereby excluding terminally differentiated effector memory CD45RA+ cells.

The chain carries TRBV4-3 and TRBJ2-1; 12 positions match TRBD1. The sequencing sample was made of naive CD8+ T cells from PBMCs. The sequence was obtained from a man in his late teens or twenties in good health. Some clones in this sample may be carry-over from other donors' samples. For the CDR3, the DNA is TGCGCCAGCAGCCAAGTTATCGGGACAGGGGGCGCCTCCTACAATGAGCAGTTCTTC. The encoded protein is CASSQVIGTGGASYNEQFF.